Listed below are T cell receptor beta chains from one sample, sequenced in a study of blood T cell repertoires in COVID-19. TCRdb keeps only in-frame clones here, not all; method: immunoSEQ multiplex PCR. Of 20,000 to 25,000 clones in the sample, more than 80% are singletons; the top ten hold over 15%. The source material was peripheral blood. Receptors originate from a human donor in a cohort sampled during active COVID-19. The CDR3 runs from the conserved cysteine through the conserved F or W. Each record gives: V gene, clone size, D gene, J gene, CDR3 DNA, CDR3 protein. A D gene is named only where the DNA matches it firmly. Size is omitted from some rows. Given values are once, few, many or a class for expanded clones.

V gene: TRBV2; clone size: .; D gene: TRBD1; J gene: TRBJ1-4; CDR3 DNA: TGTGCCAGCAATCCAGATAGGACAGGGGAGGAAAAACTGTTTTTT; CDR3 protein: CASNPDRTGEEKLFF
V gene: TRBV5-5; clone size: .; D gene: .; J gene: TRBJ2-3; CDR3 DNA: TGTGCCAGCAGCTTGTATCAGGAAAGAGATACGCAGTATTTT; CDR3 protein: CASSLYQERDTQYF
V gene: TRBV19; clone size: .; D gene: .; J gene: TRBJ1-1; CDR3 DNA: TGTGCCAGTAAATCCCCGACTGGAGAAGCTTTCTTT; CDR3 protein: CASKSPTGEAFF
V gene: TRBV6-1; clone size: .; D gene: TRBD1; J gene: TRBJ1-6; CDR3 DNA: TGTGCCAGCAGTGATCTGGACAGGGGGAGTTCACCCCTCCACTTT; CDR3 protein: CASSDLDRGSSPLHF
V gene: TRBV18; clone size: .; D gene: .; J gene: TRBJ2-7; CDR3 DNA: TGTGCCAGCTCACCCGTGGGAGGTCCGGGGGAGCAGTACTTC; CDR3 protein: CASSPVGGPGEQYF
V gene: TRBV28; clone size: .; D gene: .; J gene: TRBJ1-6; CDR3 DNA: TGTGCCAGCAGTCCCCAATCGGGAAGTTATAATTCACCCCTCCACTTT; CDR3 protein: CASSPQSGSYNSPLHF
V gene: TRBV28; clone size: .; D gene: .; J gene: TRBJ1-2; CDR3 DNA: TGTGCCAGCACCCCCTCCCTGACAGGATATGGCTACACCTTC; CDR3 protein: CASTPSLTGYGYTF
V gene: TRBV9; clone size: .; D gene: .; J gene: TRBJ1-1; CDR3 DNA: TGTGCCAGCAGCGGCGAGAGGGCTTTCTTT; CDR3 protein: CASSGERAFF
V gene: TRBV9; clone size: .; D gene: TRBD2; J gene: TRBJ2-3; CDR3 DNA: TGTGCCAGCAGAAGGACTAGCGGGGGCACAGATACGCAGTATTTT; CDR3 protein: CASRRTSGGTDTQYF
V gene: TRBV19; clone size: .; D gene: .; J gene: TRBJ2-2; CDR3 DNA: TGTGCCAGCGGATCGGGACAGAACACCGGGGAGCTGTTTTTT; CDR3 protein: CASGSGQNTGELFF
V gene: TRBV19; clone size: .; D gene: .; J gene: TRBJ2-7; CDR3 DNA: TGTGCCAGTACCTGGGGACACCGGAGCTCCTACGAGCAGTACTTC; CDR3 protein: CASTWGHRSSYEQYF
V gene: TRBV7-9; clone size: once; D gene: .; J gene: TRBJ2-1; CDR3 DNA: TGTGCCAGCAGCTTAGTAGGGGCCGCCTACAATGAGCAGTTCTTC; CDR3 protein: CASSLVGAAYNEQFF
V gene: TRBV15; clone size: .; D gene: TRBD1; J gene: TRBJ1-2; CDR3 DNA: TGTGCCACCAGCAGTCACCGGGACAGGGTCTATGGCTACACCTTC; CDR3 protein: CATSSHRDRVYGYTF
V gene: TRBV6-2/TRBV6-3; clone size: .; D gene: .; J gene: TRBJ2-5; CDR3 DNA: TGTGCCAGCAGTTTTCTTCCACCTTGGACAGTGGCAGAGACCCAGTACTTC; CDR3 protein: CASSFLPPWTVAETQYF
V gene: TRBV4-1; clone size: .; D gene: TRBD1; J gene: TRBJ1-3; CDR3 DNA: TGCGCCAGCAGCCAAGACGTCCCCGGGACAGGGGCTGGAAACACCATATATTTT; CDR3 protein: CASSQDVPGTGAGNTIYF
V gene: TRBV12-3/TRBV12-4; clone size: .; D gene: .; J gene: TRBJ2-5; CDR3 DNA: TGTGCCAGCAGTTTAGAGGGACACAAGGCCCAGTACTTC; CDR3 protein: CASSLEGHKAQYF
V gene: TRBV6-4; clone size: .; D gene: .; J gene: TRBJ2-3; CDR3 DNA: TGTGCCAGCAGTGATGGGGGGGCAGGGGGCCAGTATTTT; CDR3 protein: CASSDGGAGGQYF
V gene: TRBV6-2/TRBV6-3; clone size: .; D gene: TRBD2; J gene: TRBJ2-1; CDR3 DNA: TGTGCCAGCAGTCCACCGGGACTAGGAAATGAGCAGTTCTTC; CDR3 protein: CASSPPGLGNEQFF
V gene: TRBV5-4; clone size: .; D gene: TRBD2; J gene: TRBJ2-7; CDR3 DNA: TGTGCCAGCAGCCACCAGCGGGGGGTCCGGGAGGAGCAGTACTTC; CDR3 protein: CASSHQRGVREEQYF
V gene: TRBV15; clone size: .; D gene: .; J gene: TRBJ2-5; CDR3 DNA: TGTGCCACCAGCAGAGACGCGGATAAAGAGACCCAGTACTTC; CDR3 protein: CATSRDADKETQYF
V gene: TRBV2; clone size: .; D gene: .; J gene: TRBJ1-5; CDR3 DNA: TGTGCCAGCAGGCCCGAGGCCAATCAGCCCCAGCATTTT; CDR3 protein: CASRPEANQPQHF
V gene: TRBV13; clone size: .; D gene: .; J gene: TRBJ2-7; CDR3 DNA: TGTGCCAGCAGCTTACGCAGGGCAGACTACGAGCAGTACTTC; CDR3 protein: CASSLRRADYEQYF
V gene: TRBV7-2; clone size: .; D gene: TRBD1; J gene: TRBJ1-2; CDR3 DNA: TGTGCCAGCAGCTCAATAACAGGGGTTGGTGGCTACACCTTC; CDR3 protein: CASSSITGVGGYTF
V gene: TRBV7-8; clone size: .; D gene: TRBD1; J gene: TRBJ1-3; CDR3 DNA: TGTGCCAGCAGCCCCCCTTTAGGGACAGGGTCAGGAAACACCATATATTTT; CDR3 protein: CASSPPLGTGSGNTIYF
V gene: TRBV5-6; clone size: .; D gene: .; J gene: TRBJ2-5; CDR3 DNA: TGTGCCAGCAGCTTGGGACTTCAAGAGACCCAGTACTTC; CDR3 protein: CASSLGLQETQYF
V gene: TRBV3-1/TRBV3-2; clone size: .; D gene: .; J gene: TRBJ1-6; CDR3 DNA: TGTGCCAGCAGCCAAGCGGCGGATACGTTCTCACCCCTCCACTTT; CDR3 protein: CASSQAADTFSPLHF
V gene: TRBV14; clone size: .; D gene: .; J gene: TRBJ2-7; CDR3 DNA: TGTGCCAGCAGCCAAGGGCCCCCGCAGTACTTC; CDR3 protein: CASSQGPPQYF
V gene: TRBV11-3; clone size: .; D gene: TRBD2; J gene: TRBJ2-3; CDR3 DNA: TGTGCCAGCGCTCCTAGCGGGGGATACACAGATACGCAGTATTTT; CDR3 protein: CASAPSGGYTDTQYF
V gene: TRBV9; clone size: .; D gene: .; J gene: TRBJ2-1; CDR3 DNA: TGTGCCAGTGGAGGGGGCAGCTTAAACGCCTACAATGAGCAGTTCTTC; CDR3 protein: CASGGGSLNAYNEQFF
V gene: TRBV7-2; clone size: once; D gene: TRBD2; J gene: TRBJ2-5; CDR3 DNA: TGTGCCAGCAGCCCAGGGAGGGGCGCGGAGACCCAGTACTTC; CDR3 protein: CASSPGRGAETQYF
V gene: TRBV2; clone size: .; D gene: .; J gene: TRBJ2-7; CDR3 DNA: TGTGCCAGCAGACAGCTCTACGAGCAGTACTTC; CDR3 protein: CASRQLYEQYF
V gene: TRBV6-2/TRBV6-3; clone size: .; D gene: .; J gene: TRBJ2-7; CDR3 DNA: TGTGCCAGCAGTAGAGCGGACGGCTACGAGCAGTACTTC; CDR3 protein: CASSRADGYEQYF
V gene: TRBV19; clone size: .; D gene: .; J gene: TRBJ1-1; CDR3 DNA: TGTGCCAGTAGTATTAGGTATGACAGGCTGAACACTGAAGCTTTCTTT; CDR3 protein: CASSIRYDRLNTEAFF
V gene: TRBV12-3/TRBV12-4; clone size: few; D gene: .; J gene: TRBJ2-2; CDR3 DNA: TGTGCCAGCTCGGTTTTCGGGGAGCTGTTTTTT; CDR3 protein: CASSVFGELFF
V gene: TRBV5-8; clone size: .; D gene: .; J gene: TRBJ1-2; CDR3 DNA: TGTGCCAGCAGCTTTGCAGCGACCTATGGCTACACCTTC; CDR3 protein: CASSFAATYGYTF
V gene: TRBV9; clone size: .; D gene: TRBD2; J gene: TRBJ2-1; CDR3 DNA: TGTGCCAGCAGCGTAGAAGGTAGCGGGGGGGCGGCATTTGATGAGCAGTTCTTC; CDR3 protein: CASSVEGSGGAAFDEQFF
V gene: TRBV18; clone size: .; D gene: TRBD1; J gene: TRBJ1-4; CDR3 DNA: TGTGCCAGCTCACCTTCCGCGACAGGGGTCGCAACTAATGAAAAACTGTTTTTT; CDR3 protein: CASSPSATGVATNEKLFF
V gene: TRBV18; clone size: .; D gene: TRBD2; J gene: TRBJ2-7; CDR3 DNA: TGTGCCAGCTCAGACGGTGGTAGCGGGGGGCTTAGCTCCTACGAGCAGTACTTC; CDR3 protein: CASSDGGSGGLSSYEQYF
V gene: TRBV10-2; clone size: few; D gene: .; J gene: TRBJ1-2; CDR3 DNA: TGCGCCAGCAGGCCGACAGGAGAGGGCTATGGCTACACCTTC; CDR3 protein: CASRPTGEGYGYTF
V gene: TRBV21-1; clone size: .; D gene: .; J gene: TRBJ1-6; CDR3 DNA: TGTGCCAGCAGCAACGACCTCCGACAGGGGGATTCACCCCTCCACTTT; CDR3 protein: CASSNDLRQGDSPLHF
V gene: TRBV5-1; clone size: .; D gene: TRBD1; J gene: TRBJ1-2; CDR3 DNA: TGCGCCAGCAATTCACATGGAGGGGGCGGAGGATATGGCTACACCTTC; CDR3 protein: CASNSHGGGGGYGYTF
V gene: TRBV19; clone size: .; D gene: .; J gene: TRBJ1-3; CDR3 DNA: TGTGCCAGTACGGCACTTGACAGAAACACCATATATTTT; CDR3 protein: CASTALDRNTIYF
V gene: TRBV9; clone size: .; D gene: TRBD2; J gene: TRBJ2-1; CDR3 DNA: TGTGCCAGCACCAACCGGCTAGCGGGGCACAATGAGCAGTTCTTC; CDR3 protein: CASTNRLAGHNEQFF
V gene: TRBV7-2; clone size: .; D gene: .; J gene: TRBJ1-2; CDR3 DNA: TGTGCCAGCAGCTTAGCCCCGGACCAGCGGGGATATGGCTACACCTTC; CDR3 protein: CASSLAPDQRGYGYTF
V gene: TRBV19; clone size: .; D gene: .; J gene: TRBJ1-5; CDR3 DNA: TGTGCCAGTAGTATAAGCAGGGTTCGGAACCAGCCCCAGCATTTT; CDR3 protein: CASSISRVRNQPQHF
V gene: TRBV5-1; clone size: .; D gene: TRBD1; J gene: TRBJ2-6; CDR3 DNA: TGCGCCAGCAGCTCGACAGGGTACTCTGGGGCCAACGTCCTGACTTTC; CDR3 protein: CASSSTGYSGANVLTF
V gene: TRBV10-3; clone size: .; D gene: TRBD1; J gene: TRBJ1-5; CDR3 DNA: TGTGCCATCAGCGCGACAGGGGTTAGCAATCAGCCCCAGCATTTT; CDR3 protein: CAISATGVSNQPQHF
V gene: TRBV11-2; clone size: .; D gene: .; J gene: TRBJ2-7; CDR3 DNA: TGTGCCAGCAGCTTAGCGTACGAGCAGTACTTC; CDR3 protein: CASSLAYEQYF
V gene: TRBV27; clone size: .; D gene: TRBD2; J gene: TRBJ2-3; CDR3 DNA: TGTGCCAGCAGTAGCGGGGTGGGGGATACGCAGTATTTT; CDR3 protein: CASSSGVGDTQYF
V gene: TRBV5-1; clone size: .; D gene: TRBD1; J gene: TRBJ2-3; CDR3 DNA: TGCGCCAGCAGCCCGGGACAGGGTGCAGATACGCAGTATTTT; CDR3 protein: CASSPGQGADTQYF
V gene: TRBV5-1; clone size: .; D gene: TRBD2; J gene: TRBJ2-7; CDR3 DNA: TGCGCCAGCAGCGCCGGGACTAGCGGGGTCCACGAGCAGTACTTC; CDR3 protein: CASSAGTSGVHEQYF